This entry features one T cell receptor beta chain sequence. Its antigen is undetermined. The protocol was immunoSEQ multiplex PCR, while the TCRdb copy is restricted to in-frame clones and leaves out a portion. Of 150,000 or so clones listed, 90% are singletons. The donors were members of the validation cohort comprising roughly 130 subjects, separate from the approximately 630-subject first cohort. The germline gives CDR1 SNHLY, CDR2 FYNNEI. The CDR3 covers 12 residues. Trimming stripped 6 bases from V and 5 bases from J, with 10 bases between. This specimen comes from a study of cytomegalovirus exposure and HLA in healthy donors. Study-wide context: The 95 to 150 validation repertoires, a later analysis reported, used the same platform as the 666 first-cohort repertoires. Study-wide points: Cytomegalovirus-associated status was assigned to about 170 TCR beta chains. Whilst most TCR sequences proved rare, a subset of public TCRs occurred across many donors.

V gene TRBV2 combines with J gene TRBJ2-5; unclear D gene. Source material: PBMCs. This clonotype originated in a woman under 40 in good health and CMV-seropositive. The CDR3 DNA sequence: TGTGCCAGCAGCCAGTCCGGGGAGACCCAGTACTTC. It specifies CASSQSGETQYF.